The 20 T cell receptor beta chains below were found in one sample sequenced in a study of identifying expanded T cells in peripheral blood. Clones were sequenced by immunoSEQ multiplex PCR, and TCRdb holds only the in-frame ones, with some missing. The table shows fewer than 65,000 clones, with 70% to 90% occurring only once. Source material: blood. The receptor source for this set is a person aged 18 to 69 in good health.

The chain couples TRBV28 to TRBJ1-2; a possible D gene is TRBD1 (5 bases). The CDR3 runs to 12 residues. With 3 bases removed from V and 8 bases from J, the gap between germline ends came to 10 bases. In germline, CDR1 is MDHEN, CDR2 SYDVKM. The CDR3 loop is CASSLLQGGYTF. The CDR3 DNA follows: TGTGCCAGCAGTTTGCTTCAGGGAGGCTACACCTTC.

The chain carries TRBV2 and TRBJ1-1; D is undetermined. The V gene's germline CDR1 is SNHLY and CDR2 FYNNEI. The V gene lost 0 bases and the J gene lost 1 base, with 3 bases spanning the gap. The CDR3 has 13 residues. This CDR3 is CASSEARNTEAFF. CDR3 sequence (DNA): TGTGCCAGCAGTGAAGCGCGGAACACTGAAGCTTTCTTT.

In DNA form, the CDR3 reads TGTGCCAGCAGTGCGCCCGGGACAGGGAGGGATGGCTACACCTTC. Translated: CASSAPGTGRDGYTF. V is TRBV28 and J is TRBJ1-2; 9 bases fit TRBD1. Germline-derived CDR1 and CDR2 are MDHEN and SYDVKM. After removal of 5 bases from V and 6 bases from J, the junction contained 10 bases not matched to a gene. The CDR3 consists of 15 residues.

The chain combines TRBV6-5 with TRBJ2-7; D is unresolved. V lost 5 bases, J lost 2 bases, and 13 bases lay in between. Germline CDR1 MNHEY, CDR2 SVGAGI. This CDR3 is built from 14 residues. This CDR3 reads CASSDTAAAYEQYF. CDR3 DNA: TGTGCCAGCAGTGATACCGCAGCCGCCTACGAGCAGTACTTC.

The chain combines TRBV19 with TRBJ2-7; D remains unclear. Germline V gene lookup returns CDR1 LNHDA and CDR2 SQIVND (reference sequence). The CDR3 covers 13 residues. Trimming shortened V by 10 bases and J by 3 bases, and 16 bases separated the two germline ends. The CDR3 is CATREAQHYEQYF. Written as DNA, the CDR3 is TGTGCCACTCGTGAGGCGCAGCACTACGAGCAGTACTTC. Looking up the rest from reference TRBV19 and TRBJ2-7 gives the full variable domain: DGGITQSPKYLFRKEGQNVTLSCEQNLNHDAMYWYRQDPGQGLRLIYYSQIVNDFQKGDIAEGYSVSREKKESFPLTVTSAQKNPTAFYLCATREAQHYEQYFGPGTRLTVT.

The chain combines TRBV7-2 with TRBJ1-1; no reliable D call. The CDR3 is 14 amino acids. Germline V gene sequence: CDR1 SGHTA, CDR2 FQGNSA. V was trimmed by 5 bases and J by 1 base, leaving 11 bases between them. CDR3 loop: CASSPWTGNTEAFF. CDR3 bases: TGTGCCAGCAGCCCCTGGACGGGGAACACTGAAGCTTTCTTT. The entire variable domain, with the rest obtained from reference TRBV7-2 and TRBJ1-1, is as follows: GAGVSQSPSNKVTEKGKDVELRCDPISGHTALYWYRQSLGQGLEFLIYFQGNSAPDKSGLPSDRFSAERTGGSVSTLTIQRTQQEDSAVYLCASSPWTGNTEAFFGQGTRLTVV.

This chain uses TRBV18 with TRBJ2-7; TRBD2 matches at 16 bases. Germline V gene data show CDR1 as KGHSH and CDR2 as LQKENI. The CDR3 runs to 18 residues. The V gene end was trimmed by 0 bases and the J gene end by 5 bases; junction bases not matched to a gene: 7. The CDR3 DNA reads as TGTGCCAGCTCACCACCGGGACTAGCGGGAGGGAGTGTCAACGAGCAGTACTTC. The encoded protein is CASSPPGLAGGSVNEQYF.

This chain links TRBV28 with TRBJ1-1; D gene unclear. The CDR3 covers 11 residues. V lost 3 bases and J 6 bases, leaving 5 bases between the germline ends. Germline V gene data show CDR1 as MDHEN and CDR2 as SYDVKM. As DNA, the CDR3 is TGTGCCAGCAGTTTTAGCGCTGAAGCTTTCTTT. Its protein product is CASSFSAEAFF.

The rearrangement uses TRBV19 and TRBJ2-7, with TRBD2 matching over 8 bases. Germline V gives CDR1 LNHDA, CDR2 SQIVND (reference sequence). CDR3 length: 15 amino acids. Trimming cost V 3 bases and J 1 base; bases outside gene matches: 5. In nucleotides, the CDR3 is TGTGCCAGTAGTATGACGGGAGGGGGGTCCTACGAGCAGTACTTC. This codes for CASSMTGGGSYEQYF.

The rearrangement joins TRBV5-8 to TRBJ2-7; the match to TRBD1 covers 8 bases. Germline CDR1 SGHTS, CDR2 YDEGEE. The CDR3 runs to 13 residues. V dropped 1 base and J dropped 6; count of bases not matched to a gene: 3. CDR3 bases: TGTGCCAGCAGCTTGACAGGGGGTAGCGAGCAGTACTTC. This sequence encodes CASSLTGGSEQYF. Complete variable domain (other parts from reference TRBV5-8 and TRBJ2-7): EAGVTQSPTHLIKTRGQQATLRCSPISGHTSVYWYQQALGLGLQFLLWYDEGEERNRGNFPPRFSGRQFPNYSSELNVNALELEDSALYLCASSLTGGSEQYFGPGTRLTVT.

The chain links TRBV5-1 to TRBJ2-5, with TRBD2 matching 10 bases. The CDR3 consists of 15 residues. The V gene end was trimmed by 2 bases and the J gene end by 5 bases; junction bases not matched to a gene: 6. The germline gives CDR1 SGHRS, CDR2 YFSETQ. Written as DNA, the CDR3 is TGCGCCAGCAGCTTAGCGGGGGGGCCGTTGGAGACCCAGTACTTC. This translates into CASSLAGGPLETQYF.

Comments on this clone: The junction departs from the called germline gene at one end, perhaps through a read error. This CDR3 is CASSQGVLAGYEQYF. The CDR3 DNA sequence: TGCGCCAGCAGTCAAGGGGTACTAGCGGGGTACGAGCAGTACTTC. V and J are TRBV4-3 and TRBJ2-7, with 10 bases identical to TRBD2. The CDR3 contains 15 residues. Germline CDR1 and CDR2: LGHNA and YSLEER.

The chain has TRBV28 and TRBJ1-4; D is uncertain. V was pared by 6 bases and J by 2 bases, with 7 bases between. The germline gives CDR1 MDHEN, CDR2 SYDVKM. CDR3 size: 13 residues. The chain's CDR3 is CASRQDTNEKLFF. The DNA of the CDR3 is TGTGCCAGCAGGCAGGATACTAATGAAAAACTGTTTTTT.

The CDR3 DNA is TGTGCCAGCTCACCGGGGGAGACACTTTTCTACGAGCAGTACTTC. Its protein is CASSPGETLFYEQYF. The chain carries TRBV18 and TRBJ2-7; D tentatively reads TRBD1 or TRBD2 (5 bases each). The germline gives CDR1 KGHSH, CDR2 LQKENI. The CDR3 is 15 amino acids. V dropped 3 bases and J dropped 3 bases, with 15 bases sitting between them.

The chain links TRBV15 to TRBJ1-2; the match to TRBD1 covers 9 bases. This CDR3 is 15 amino acids long. The V and J ends lost 0 bases and 7 bases, in that order; junction bases with no gene match: 6. The germline V gene encodes CDR1 LNHNV and CDR2 YYDKDF (reference sequence). This CDR3 reads CATSRDHRTGVGYTF. CDR3 in DNA: TGTGCCACCAGCAGAGATCACCGGACAGGGGTTGGCTACACCTTC.

The rearrangement joins TRBV6-1 to TRBJ2-7, with 9 bases identical to TRBD1. J was trimmed by 2 bases and V by 6 bases; bases with no gene match: 5. This CDR3 has 14 residues. Germline V gene lookup returns CDR1 MNHNS and CDR2 SASEGT. The CDR3 DNA follows: TGTGCCAGCAGGGGGGGACAGGGACCCTACGAGCAGTACTTC. It specifies CASRGGQGPYEQYF.

This clone appeared once. The chain links TRBV7-2 to TRBJ2-5, with 8 bases aligning to TRBD1. The germline V gene has CDR1 SGHTA and CDR2 FQGNSA. V was pared by 3 bases and J by 5 bases, with 5 bases of the junction left unmatched. The CDR3 covers 14 residues. The CDR3: CASSLGRGRETQYF. Here the CDR3 DNA reads TGTGCCAGCAGCTTGGGCAGGGGGCGGGAGACCCAGTACTTC.

This clone was seen just once. DNA of the CDR3: TGTGCCAGCAGTGAAGCGGCAGACTATGGCTACACCTTC. Protein sequence: CASSEAADYGYTF. The chain combines TRBV6-1 with TRBJ1-2, with D unclear. Trimming removed 0 bases from V and 3 bases from J, with 5 bases in between. CDR1 and CDR2 from the germline V gene are MNHNS and SASEGT. CDR3 length: 13 residues.

The chain carries TRBV19 and TRBJ2-2; the D call may be TRBD1 or TRBD2 (5 bases each). With 8 bases removed from V and 0 bases from J, the gap between germline ends came to 22 bases. CDR3 length equals 18 residues. Germline lookup yields CDR1 LNHDA and CDR2 SQIVND (reference sequence). CDR3 residues: CASGAGTSDVANTGELFF. The CDR3 region has the DNA TGTGCCAGTGGCGCCGGGACGTCAGACGTCGCGAACACCGGGGAGCTGTTTTTT.

The chain combines TRBV5-4 with TRBJ2-3; D is possibly TRBD2 (5 bases). CDR1 and CDR2 from the germline V gene are SGHNT and YYREEE (reference sequence). Trimming took off 4 bases at V and 6 bases at J, with 12 bases between the two ends. The CDR3 length is 13 residues. The DNA of the CDR3 is TGTGCCAGCAGCGAAGACCCGGGGGATACGCAGTATTTT. It encodes CASSEDPGDTQYF.